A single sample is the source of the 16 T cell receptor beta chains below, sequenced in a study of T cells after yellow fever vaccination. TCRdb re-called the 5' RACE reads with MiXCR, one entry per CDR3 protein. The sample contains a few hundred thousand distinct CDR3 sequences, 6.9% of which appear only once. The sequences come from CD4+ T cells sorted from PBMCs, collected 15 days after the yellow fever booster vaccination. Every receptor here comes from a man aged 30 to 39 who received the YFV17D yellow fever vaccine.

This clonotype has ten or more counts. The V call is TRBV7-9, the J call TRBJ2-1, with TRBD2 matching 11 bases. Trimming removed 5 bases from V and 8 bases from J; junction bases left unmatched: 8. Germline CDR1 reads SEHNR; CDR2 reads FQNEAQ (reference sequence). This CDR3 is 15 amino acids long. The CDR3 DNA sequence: TGTGCCAGCAGCCCCGGACTAGCGGGTGTCGATGAGCAGTTCTTC. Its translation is CASSPGLAGVDEQFF.

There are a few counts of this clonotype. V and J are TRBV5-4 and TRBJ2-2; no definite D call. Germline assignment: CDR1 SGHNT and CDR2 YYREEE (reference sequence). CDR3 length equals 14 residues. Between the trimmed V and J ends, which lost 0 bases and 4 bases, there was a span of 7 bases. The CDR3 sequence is CASSLVVGTGELFF. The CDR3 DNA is TGTGCCAGCAGCTTGGTAGTAGGCACCGGGGAGCTGTTTTTT. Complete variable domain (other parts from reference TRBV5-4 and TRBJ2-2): ETGVTQSPTHLIKTRGQQVTLRCSSQSGHNTVSWYQQALGQGPQFIFQYYREEENGRGNFPPRFSGLQFPNYSSELNVNALELDDSALYLCASSLVVGTGELFFGEGSRLTVL.

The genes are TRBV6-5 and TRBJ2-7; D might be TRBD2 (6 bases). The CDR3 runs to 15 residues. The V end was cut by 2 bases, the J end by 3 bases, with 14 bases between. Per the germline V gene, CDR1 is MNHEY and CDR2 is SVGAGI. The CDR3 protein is CASSYQFSGNYEQYF. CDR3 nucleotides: TGTGCCAGCAGTTACCAATTTAGCGGAAACTACGAGCAGTACTTC.

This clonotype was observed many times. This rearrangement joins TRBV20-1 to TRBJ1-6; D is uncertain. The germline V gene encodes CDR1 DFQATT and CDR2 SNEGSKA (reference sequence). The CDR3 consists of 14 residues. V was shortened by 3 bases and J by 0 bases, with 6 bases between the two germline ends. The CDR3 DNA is TGCAGTGCTAGTCGGAGCTCCTATAATTCACCCCTCCACTTT. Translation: CSASRSSYNSPLHF.

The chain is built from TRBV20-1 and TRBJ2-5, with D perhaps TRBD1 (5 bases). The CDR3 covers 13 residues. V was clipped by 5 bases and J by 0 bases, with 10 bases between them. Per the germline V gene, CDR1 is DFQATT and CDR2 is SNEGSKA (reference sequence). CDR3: CSAGSDNQETQYF. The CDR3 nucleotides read TGCAGTGCTGGATCGGACAACCAAGAGACCCAGTACTTC.

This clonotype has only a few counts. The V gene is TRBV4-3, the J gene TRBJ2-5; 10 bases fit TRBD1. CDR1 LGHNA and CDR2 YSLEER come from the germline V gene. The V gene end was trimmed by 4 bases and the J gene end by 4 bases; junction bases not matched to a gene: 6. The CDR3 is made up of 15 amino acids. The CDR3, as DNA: TGCGCCAGCAGCCGTGGGACAGGGGTTGTAGAGACCCAGTACTTC. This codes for CASSRGTGVVETQYF.

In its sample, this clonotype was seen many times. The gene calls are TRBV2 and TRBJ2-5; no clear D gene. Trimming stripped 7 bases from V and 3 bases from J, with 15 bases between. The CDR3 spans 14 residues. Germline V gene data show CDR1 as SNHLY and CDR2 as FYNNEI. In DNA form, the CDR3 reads TGTGCCAGCAAGGTTAGTCCAGGAGAAGAGACCCAGTACTTC. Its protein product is CASKVSPGEETQYF.

The CDR3 here is CASSMGPHTDTQYF. CDR3 nucleotides: TGTGCCAGTAGTATGGGACCTCACACAGATACGCAGTATTTT. This chain connects TRBV19 to TRBJ2-3; D is possibly TRBD1 or TRBD2 (5 bases each). Germline CDR1 and CDR2: LNHDA and SQIVND (reference sequence). V was pared by 3 bases and J by 2 bases, with 9 bases between. This CDR3 contains 14 residues. Based on the CDR3 plus reference TRBV19 and TRBJ2-3, the full variable domain is DGGITQSPKYLFRKEGQNVTLSCEQNLNHDAMYWYRQDPGQGLRLIYYSQIVNDFQKGDIAEGYSVSREKKESFPLTVTSAQKNPTAFYLCASSMGPHTDTQYFGPGTRLTVL.

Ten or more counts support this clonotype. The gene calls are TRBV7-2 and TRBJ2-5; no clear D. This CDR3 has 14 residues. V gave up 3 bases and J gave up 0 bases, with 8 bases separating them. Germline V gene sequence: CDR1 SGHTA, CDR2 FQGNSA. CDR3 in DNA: TGTGCCAGCAGCTTGGTTAGCTACCAAGAGACCCAGTACTTC. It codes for CASSLVSYQETQYF.

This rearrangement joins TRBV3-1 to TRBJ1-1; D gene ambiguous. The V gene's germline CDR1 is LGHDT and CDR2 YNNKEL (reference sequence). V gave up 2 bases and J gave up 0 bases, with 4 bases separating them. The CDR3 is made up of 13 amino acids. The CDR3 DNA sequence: TGTGCCAGCAGCCAAAAGGTGAACACTGAAGCTTTCTTT. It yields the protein CASSQKVNTEAFF.

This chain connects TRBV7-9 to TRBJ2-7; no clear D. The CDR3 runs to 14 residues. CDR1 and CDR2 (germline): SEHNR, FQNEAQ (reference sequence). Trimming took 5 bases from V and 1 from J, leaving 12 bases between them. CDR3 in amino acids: CASSPPGRSYEQYF. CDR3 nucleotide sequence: TGTGCCAGCAGCCCTCCGGGCCGTTCCTACGAGCAGTACTTC.

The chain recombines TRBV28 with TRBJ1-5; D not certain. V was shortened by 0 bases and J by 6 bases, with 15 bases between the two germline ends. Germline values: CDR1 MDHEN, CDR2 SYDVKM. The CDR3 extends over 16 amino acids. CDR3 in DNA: TGTGCCAGCAGTTTATGGGTTAGGCAGACTCGTCAGCCCCAGCATTTT. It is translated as CASSLWVRQTRQPQHF.

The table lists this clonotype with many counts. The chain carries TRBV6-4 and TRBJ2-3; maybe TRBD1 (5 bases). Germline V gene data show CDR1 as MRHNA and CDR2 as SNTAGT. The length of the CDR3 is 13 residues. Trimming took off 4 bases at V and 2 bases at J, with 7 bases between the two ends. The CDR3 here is CASSGGFTDTQYF. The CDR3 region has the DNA TGTGCCAGCAGTGGGGGCTTCACAGATACGCAGTATTTT.

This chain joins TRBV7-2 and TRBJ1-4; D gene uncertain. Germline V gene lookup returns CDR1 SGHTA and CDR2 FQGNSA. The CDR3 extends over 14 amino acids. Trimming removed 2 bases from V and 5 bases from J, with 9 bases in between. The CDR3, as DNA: TGTGCCAGCAGCTTAAGCCCAAGGAATGAAAAACTGTTTTTT. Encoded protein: CASSLSPRNEKLFF. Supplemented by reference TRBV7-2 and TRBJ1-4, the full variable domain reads GAGVSQSPSNKVTEKGKDVELRCDPISGHTALYWYRQSLGQGLEFLIYFQGNSAPDKSGLPSDRFSAERTGGSVSTLTIQRTQQEDSAVYLCASSLSPRNEKLFFGSGTQLSVL.

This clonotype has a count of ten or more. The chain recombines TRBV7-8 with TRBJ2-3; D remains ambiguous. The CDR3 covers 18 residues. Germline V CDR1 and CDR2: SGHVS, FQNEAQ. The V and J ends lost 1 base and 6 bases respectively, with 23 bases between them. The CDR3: CASSLVLGSVAVTDTQYF. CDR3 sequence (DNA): TGTGCCAGCAGCTTAGTTCTAGGGTCCGTGGCAGTCACGGATACGCAGTATTTT.

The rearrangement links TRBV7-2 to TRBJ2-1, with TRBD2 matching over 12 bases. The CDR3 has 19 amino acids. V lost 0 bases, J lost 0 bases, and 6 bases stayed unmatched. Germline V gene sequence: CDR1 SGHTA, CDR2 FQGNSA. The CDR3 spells CASSLAPTSGRSSYNEQFF. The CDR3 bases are TGTGCCAGCAGCTTAGCTCCCACTAGCGGGAGGTCCTCCTACAATGAGCAGTTCTTC. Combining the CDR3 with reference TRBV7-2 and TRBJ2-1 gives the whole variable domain GAGVSQSPSNKVTEKGKDVELRCDPISGHTALYWYRQSLGQGLEFLIYFQGNSAPDKSGLPSDRFSAERTGGSVSTLTIQRTQQEDSAVYLCASSLAPTSGRSSYNEQFFGPGTRLTVL.